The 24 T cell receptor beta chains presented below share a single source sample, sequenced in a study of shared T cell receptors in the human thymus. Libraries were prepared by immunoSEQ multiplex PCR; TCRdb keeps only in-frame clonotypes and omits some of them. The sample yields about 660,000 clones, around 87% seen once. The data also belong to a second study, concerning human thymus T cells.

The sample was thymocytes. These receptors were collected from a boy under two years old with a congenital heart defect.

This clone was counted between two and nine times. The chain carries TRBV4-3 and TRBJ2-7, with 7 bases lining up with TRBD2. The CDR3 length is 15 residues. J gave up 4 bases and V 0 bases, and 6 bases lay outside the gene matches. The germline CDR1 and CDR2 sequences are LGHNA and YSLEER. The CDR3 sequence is CASSQDPAGSYEQYF. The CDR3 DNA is TGCGCCAGCAGCCAAGATCCAGCGGGATCATACGAGCAGTACTTC.

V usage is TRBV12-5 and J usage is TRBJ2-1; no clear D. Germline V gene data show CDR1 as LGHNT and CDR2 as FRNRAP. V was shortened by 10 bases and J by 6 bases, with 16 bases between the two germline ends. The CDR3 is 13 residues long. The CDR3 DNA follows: TGTGCTACCAGCCCCCCCTCGGGCAATGAGCAGTTCTTC. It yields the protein CATSPPSGNEQFF.

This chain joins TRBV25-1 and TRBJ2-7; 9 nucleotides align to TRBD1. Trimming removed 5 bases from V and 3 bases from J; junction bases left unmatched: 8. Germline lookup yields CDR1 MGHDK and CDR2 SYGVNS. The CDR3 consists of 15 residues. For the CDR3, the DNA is TGTGCCAGCAGTCCACAAGGGGACAGGGACTACGAGCAGTACTTC. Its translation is CASSPQGDRDYEQYF.

The CDR3 DNA follows: TGTGCCAGCAGCTTGGGACTAGCGGGATGGGGTCCACGGGAGACCCAGTACTTC. It encodes CASSLGLAGWGPRETQYF. This chain connects TRBV7-2 to TRBJ2-5; 13 bases match TRBD2. The length of the CDR3 is 18 residues. Germline CDR1 reads SGHTA; CDR2 reads FQGNSA. V lost 3 bases to trimming and J lost 5 bases; unmatched junction nucleotides: 12.

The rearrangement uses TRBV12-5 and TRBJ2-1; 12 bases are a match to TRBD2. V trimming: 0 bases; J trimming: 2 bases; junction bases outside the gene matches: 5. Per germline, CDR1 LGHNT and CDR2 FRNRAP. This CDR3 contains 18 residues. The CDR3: CASGLVLASGRAYNEQFF. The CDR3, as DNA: TGTGCTAGTGGTTTGGTACTGGCTAGCGGGAGGGCCTACAATGAGCAGTTCTTC. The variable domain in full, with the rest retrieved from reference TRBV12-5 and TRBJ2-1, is DARVTQTPRHKVTEMGQEVTMRCQPILGHNTVFWYRQTMMQGLELLAYFRNRAPLDDSGMPKDRFSAEMPDATLATLKIQPSEPRDSAVYFCASGLVLASGRAYNEQFFGPGTRLTVL.

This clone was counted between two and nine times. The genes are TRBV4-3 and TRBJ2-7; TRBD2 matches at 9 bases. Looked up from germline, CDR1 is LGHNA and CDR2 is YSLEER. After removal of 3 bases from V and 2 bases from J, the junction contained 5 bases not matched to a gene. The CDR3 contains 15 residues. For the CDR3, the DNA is TGCGCCAGCAGCCATGACGCGGGAGGGCCCTACGAGCAGTACTTC. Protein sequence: CASSHDAGGPYEQYF.

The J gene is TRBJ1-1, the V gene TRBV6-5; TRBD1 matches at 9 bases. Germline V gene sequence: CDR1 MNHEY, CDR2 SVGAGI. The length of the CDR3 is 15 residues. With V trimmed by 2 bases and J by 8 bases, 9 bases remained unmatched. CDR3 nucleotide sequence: TGTGCCAGCAGTTACCCCGGGGACAGGGTCTTCGAAGCTTTCTTT. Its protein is CASSYPGDRVFEAFF.

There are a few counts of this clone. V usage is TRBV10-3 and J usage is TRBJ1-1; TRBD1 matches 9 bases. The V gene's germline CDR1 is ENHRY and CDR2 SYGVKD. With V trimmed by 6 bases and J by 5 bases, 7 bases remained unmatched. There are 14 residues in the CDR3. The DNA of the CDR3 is TGTGCCATCAGCAACAGGGGGCAAGAGACTGAAGCTTTCTTT. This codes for CAISNRGQETEAFF.

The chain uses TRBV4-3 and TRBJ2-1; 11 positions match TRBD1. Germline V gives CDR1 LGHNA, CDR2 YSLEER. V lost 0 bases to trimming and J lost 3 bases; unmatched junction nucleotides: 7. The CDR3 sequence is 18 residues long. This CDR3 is CASSQDPDRGRGYNEQFF. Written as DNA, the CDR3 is TGCGCCAGCAGCCAAGATCCGGACAGGGGGCGAGGCTACAATGAGCAGTTCTTC.

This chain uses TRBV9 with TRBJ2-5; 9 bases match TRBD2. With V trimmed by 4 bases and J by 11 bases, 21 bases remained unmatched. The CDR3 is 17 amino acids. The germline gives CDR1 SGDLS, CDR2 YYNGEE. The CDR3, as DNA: TGTGCCAGCAGCCCCCGGGGGGCGGGAGGGGGTCTTGGGGAGCAGTACTTC. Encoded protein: CASSPRGAGGGLGEQYF.

In DNA form, the CDR3 reads TGTGCCAGCAGCTTGTTAGTACATGAGCAGTTCTTC. Translating gives CASSLLVHEQFF. This rearrangement joins TRBV5-6 to TRBJ2-1; no clear D gene. CDR3 length equals 12 residues. Germline V lookup: CDR1 SGHDT, CDR2 YYEEEE. Between the trimmed V and J ends, which lost 1 base and 8 bases, there was a span of 7 bases. Drawing the rest from reference TRBV5-6 and TRBJ2-1, the complete variable domain is DAGVTQSPTHLIKTRGQQVTLRCSPKSGHDTVSWYQQALGQGPQFIFQYYEEEERQRGNFPDRFSGHQFPNYSSELNVNALLLGDSALYLCASSLLVHEQFFGPGTRLTVL.

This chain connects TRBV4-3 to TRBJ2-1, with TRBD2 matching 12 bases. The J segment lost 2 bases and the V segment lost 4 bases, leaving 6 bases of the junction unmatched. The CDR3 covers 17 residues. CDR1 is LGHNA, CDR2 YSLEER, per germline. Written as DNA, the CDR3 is TGCGCCAGCAGCCCCCTAGCGGGAGGGTGGCCCTACAATGAGCAGTTCTTC. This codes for CASSPLAGGWPYNEQFF.

The CDR3 DNA follows: TGTGCCAGCGGAGGGGCTAGCGGCACAGATACGCAGTATTTT. This sequence encodes CASGGASGTDTQYF. The chain joins TRBV6-7 to TRBJ2-3; a possible D gene is TRBD2 (6 bases). TRBV6-7 is treated as an ORF (open reading frame) with a function not yet certain. Trimming removed 8 bases at V and 1 base at J, with 13 bases between. The CDR3 length is 14 residues.

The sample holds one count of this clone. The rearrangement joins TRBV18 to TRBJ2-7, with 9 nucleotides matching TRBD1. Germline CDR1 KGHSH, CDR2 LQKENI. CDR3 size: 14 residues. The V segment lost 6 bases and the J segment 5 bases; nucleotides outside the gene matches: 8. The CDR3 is CASSPGTGSHEQYF. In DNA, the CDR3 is TGTGCCAGCTCGCCCGGGACAGGGAGCCACGAGCAGTACTTC.

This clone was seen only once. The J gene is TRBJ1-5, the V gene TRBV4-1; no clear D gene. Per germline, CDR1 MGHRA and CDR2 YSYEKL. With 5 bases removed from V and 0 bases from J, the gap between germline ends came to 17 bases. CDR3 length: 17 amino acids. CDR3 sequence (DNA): TGCGCCAGCAGCAGACTCTTGGTGCAAACTAGCAATCAGCCCCAGCATTTT. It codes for CASSRLLVQTSNQPQHF.

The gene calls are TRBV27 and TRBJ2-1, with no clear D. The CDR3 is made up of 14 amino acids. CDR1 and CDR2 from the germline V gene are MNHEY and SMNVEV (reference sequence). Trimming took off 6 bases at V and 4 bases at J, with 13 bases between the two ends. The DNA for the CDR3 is TGTGCCAGCAGGCTCGACCTAGTGTACAATGAGCAGTTCTTC. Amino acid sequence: CASRLDLVYNEQFF.

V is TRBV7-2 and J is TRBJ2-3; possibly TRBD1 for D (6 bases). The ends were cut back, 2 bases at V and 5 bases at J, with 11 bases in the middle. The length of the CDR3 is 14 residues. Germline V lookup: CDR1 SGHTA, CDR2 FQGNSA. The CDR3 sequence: CASSLTEDRDTQYF. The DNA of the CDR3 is TGTGCCAGCAGCTTAACGGAGGACAGAGATACGCAGTATTTT.

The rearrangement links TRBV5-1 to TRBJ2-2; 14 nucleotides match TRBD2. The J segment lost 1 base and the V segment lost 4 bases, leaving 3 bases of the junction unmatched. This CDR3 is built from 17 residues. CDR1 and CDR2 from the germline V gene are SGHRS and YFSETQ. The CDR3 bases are TGCGCCAGCAGCCCCGGACTAGCGGGAGGGAACACCGGGGAGCTGTTTTTT. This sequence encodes CASSPGLAGGNTGELFF. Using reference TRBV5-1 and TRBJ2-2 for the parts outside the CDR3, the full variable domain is KAGVTQTPRYLIKTRGQQVTLSCSPISGHRSVSWYQQTPGQGLQFLFEYFSETQRNKGNFPGRFSGRQFSNSRSEMNVSTLELGDSALYLCASSPGLAGGNTGELFFGEGSRLTVL.

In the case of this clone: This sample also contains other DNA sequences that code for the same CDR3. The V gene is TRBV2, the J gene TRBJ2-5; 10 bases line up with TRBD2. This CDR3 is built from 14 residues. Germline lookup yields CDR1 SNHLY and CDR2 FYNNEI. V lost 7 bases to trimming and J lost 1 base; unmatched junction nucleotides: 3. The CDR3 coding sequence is TGTGCCAGCACCCGACTAGCGGGCCAAGAGACCCAGTACTTC. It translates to CASTRLAGQETQYF.

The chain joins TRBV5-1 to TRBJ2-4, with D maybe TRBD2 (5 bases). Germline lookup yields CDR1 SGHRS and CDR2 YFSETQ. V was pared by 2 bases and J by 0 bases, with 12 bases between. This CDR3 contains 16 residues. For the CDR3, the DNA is TGCGCCAGCAGCTTCGGAGGAGGCATAGCCAAAAACATTCAGTACTTC. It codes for CASSFGGGIAKNIQYF.

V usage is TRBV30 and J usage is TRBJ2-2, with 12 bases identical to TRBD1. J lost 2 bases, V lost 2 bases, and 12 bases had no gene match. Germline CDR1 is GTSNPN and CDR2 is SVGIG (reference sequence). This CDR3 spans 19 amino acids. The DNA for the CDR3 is TGTGCCTGGAGTCAATACCCGGGACAGGGGGCACTAAACACCGGGGAGCTGTTTTTT. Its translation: CAWSQYPGQGALNTGELFF.

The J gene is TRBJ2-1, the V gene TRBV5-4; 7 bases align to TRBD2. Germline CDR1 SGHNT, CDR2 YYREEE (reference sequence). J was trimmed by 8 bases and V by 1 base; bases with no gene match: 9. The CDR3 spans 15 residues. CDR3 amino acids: CASSLWRGTEDEQFF. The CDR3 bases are TGTGCCAGCAGCTTGTGGCGGGGGACTGAAGATGAGCAGTTCTTC.

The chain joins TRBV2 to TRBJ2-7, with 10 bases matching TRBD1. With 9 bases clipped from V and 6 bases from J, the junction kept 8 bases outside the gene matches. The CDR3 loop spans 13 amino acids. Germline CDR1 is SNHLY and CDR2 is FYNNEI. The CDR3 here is CASMGQGFSEQYF. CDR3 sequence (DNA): TGTGCCAGTATGGGACAGGGGTTTTCCGAGCAGTACTTC.

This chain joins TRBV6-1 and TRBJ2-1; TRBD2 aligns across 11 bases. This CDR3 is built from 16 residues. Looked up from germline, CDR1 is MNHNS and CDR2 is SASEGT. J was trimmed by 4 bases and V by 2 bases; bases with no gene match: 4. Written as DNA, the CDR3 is TGTGCCAGCAGTGAACCTACTAGCGGGAGTTACAATGAGCAGTTCTTC. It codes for CASSEPTSGSYNEQFF.